A selection of T cell receptor beta chains follows, all from one sample in a study of Ad26.COV2.S vaccination and SARS-CoV-2 variants. The assay was immunoSEQ multiplex PCR, and TCRdb's table has in-frame clones only and misses some. The sample lists almost 400,000 clones, 75% to 90% seen once, with 1.9% in the top ten. The sequenced sample was peripheral blood, obtained in a trial of Ad26.COV2.S vaccine versus placebo. These receptors were obtained from a person between 18 and 65 years old who received the Ad26.COV2.S COVID-19 vaccine or a placebo. CDR3s include the opening cysteine and the closing phenylalanine or tryptophan. A D gene is named only where the DNA matches it firmly. Expanded clones are given a class, and other clones once, few, many or no size at all.

size	V	D	J	length	CDR3	DNA
.	TRBV5-8	.	TRBJ2-1	14	CASSRPSGWNEQFF	TGTGCCAGCAGCCGCCCGTCAGGGTGGAATGAGCAGTTCTTC
.	TRBV9	.	TRBJ2-3	16	CASSVYGGTDTDTQYF	TGTGCCAGCAGCGTATATGGCGGGACCGACACAGATACGCAGTATTTT
.	TRBV4-2	.	TRBJ2-1	16	CASSQDSGFSYNEQFF	TGTGCCAGCAGCCAAGATTCGGGTTTCTCCTACAATGAGCAGTTCTTC
.	TRBV9	.	TRBJ1-1	14	CASSVGTLNTEAFF	TGTGCCAGCAGCGTAGGCACCCTCAACACTGAAGCTTTCTTT
.	TRBV29-1	.	TRBJ1-2	12	CSVEGQVDGYTF	TGCAGCGTTGAAGGTCAGGTTGACGGCTACACCTTC
once	TRBV15	TRBD2	TRBJ2-7	15	CATSRDLSGSYEQYF	TGTGCCACCAGCAGAGATCTCAGCGGGAGTTACGAGCAGTACTTC
.	TRBV5-1	.	TRBJ2-7	19	CASSLVSVAAGPLVYEQYF	TGCGCCAGCAGCTTGGTTTCTGTCGCCGCGGGACCCCTGGTATACGAGCAGTACTTC
once	TRBV28	.	TRBJ1-1	15	CASSHLKTGNIEAFF	TGTGCCAGCAGCCATTTAAAAACAGGGAATATTGAAGCTTTCTTT
.	TRBV6-1	.	TRBJ2-5	15	CASSEGWGPQETQYF	TGTGCCAGCAGTGAAGGCTGGGGACCCCAAGAGACCCAGTACTTC
.	TRBV5-1	TRBD2	TRBJ2-7	14	CASSFGLAGDEQYF	TGCGCCAGCAGCTTTGGTCTAGCGGGAGACGAGCAGTACTTC
.	TRBV4-1	TRBD1	TRBJ2-4	15	CASSSIQGVKNIQYF	TGCGCCAGCAGCTCTATTCAGGGGGTAAAAAACATTCAGTACTTC
.	TRBV20-1	.	TRBJ1-3	14	CSASKGLSGNTIYF	TGCAGTGCTAGTAAAGGGCTCTCTGGAAACACCATATATTTT
once	TRBV5-1	.	TRBJ2-7	16	CASSLKGGAPSYEQYF	TGCGCCAGCAGCTTGAAAGGCGGAGCACCCTCCTACGAGCAGTACTTC
.	TRBV9	.	TRBJ2-3	15	CASSGLGVGTDTQYF	TGTGCCAGCAGCGGACTAGGAGTCGGCACAGATACGCAGTATTTT
.	TRBV6-5	.	TRBJ2-3	15	CASSRARAYADTQYF	TGTGCCAGCAGCCGGGCCCGCGCCTATGCAGATACGCAGTATTTT